This is a list of T cell receptor beta chains from one sample in a study of OX40 agonist ivuxolimab in advanced cancers. Some clones are missing from TCRdb's copy, which holds only in-frame ones; the method was immunoSEQ multiplex PCR. The sample carries roughly 35,000 clones, roughly 86% recorded once. The sequences come from CD4+ or CD8+ T cells sorted from blood, collected in a trial of the OX40 agonist ivuxolimab. These receptors all stem from an adult with an advanced solid tumor such as melanoma, head and neck, liver or kidney cancer. The CDR3 runs from the conserved cysteine through the conserved F or W. The order of the fields is CDR3 DNA, CDR3 protein, D gene, V gene, clone size, J gene. The D gene is left open where the match is weak. A row's size may be missing; if present it is once, few, many or a size class.

CDR3nt: TGTGCCAGCAGTCTATTAGAGACCCAGTACTTC
CDR3aa: CASSLLETQYF
d_gene: NA
v_gene: TRBV6-5
abundance: NA
j_gene: TRBJ2-5

CDR3nt: TGTGCCAGCAGCTCGGGGGGGCGAGAGCAGTACTTC
CDR3aa: CASSSGGREQYF
d_gene: TRBD2
v_gene: TRBV7-9
abundance: NA
j_gene: TRBJ2-7

CDR3nt: TGTGCCAGCAGCTTAGATGGCGGGGGGAAGGCACGGGATACGCAGTATTTT
CDR3aa: CASSLDGGGKARDTQYF
d_gene: TRBD2
v_gene: TRBV11-1
abundance: NA
j_gene: TRBJ2-3

CDR3nt: TGTGCCAGCAGCTTAGGACAGGGGAGCACTGAAGCTTTCTTT
CDR3aa: CASSLGQGSTEAFF
d_gene: TRBD1
v_gene: TRBV11-1
abundance: NA
j_gene: TRBJ1-1

CDR3nt: TGTGCCAGCTCACCAGCAGTAAAGAACACCGGGGAGCTGTTTTTT
CDR3aa: CASSPAVKNTGELFF
d_gene: NA
v_gene: TRBV18
abundance: NA
j_gene: TRBJ2-2

CDR3nt: TGTGCCAGCAGTGGGGGTGGGGGGGCTGATGGCTACACCTTC
CDR3aa: CASSGGGGADGYTF
d_gene: NA
v_gene: TRBV25-1
abundance: NA
j_gene: TRBJ1-2

CDR3nt: TGTGCCAGCAGTCCCATGGGAGGAAACACCATATATTTT
CDR3aa: CASSPMGGNTIYF
d_gene: NA
v_gene: TRBV6-6
abundance: NA
j_gene: TRBJ1-3

CDR3nt: TGTGCCAGCAGTGACGGGGGGGGCACAGATACGCAGTATTTT
CDR3aa: CASSDGGGTDTQYF
d_gene: TRBD2
v_gene: TRBV2
abundance: few
j_gene: TRBJ2-3

CDR3nt: TGCAGCGTCCAAGGGGCGGTAGGGGATAGGGCTCGGGTAGGTGGCTACACCTTC
CDR3aa: CSVQGAVGDRARVGGYTF
d_gene: NA
v_gene: TRBV29-1
abundance: NA
j_gene: TRBJ1-2

CDR3nt: TGCGCCAGCAGCTTGGGGCCCCAGAGGGGGGAGACCCAGTACTTC
CDR3aa: CASSLGPQRGETQYF
d_gene: NA
v_gene: TRBV5-1
abundance: NA
j_gene: TRBJ2-5

CDR3nt: TGTGCCAGCAGCCCCGACTGGGACAATCCGTACTTC
CDR3aa: CASSPDWDNPYF
d_gene: NA
v_gene: TRBV7-3
abundance: once
j_gene: TRBJ2-7

CDR3nt: TGTGCCAGCAGTTACTCGAGACAGAATCAGCCCCAGCATTTT
CDR3aa: CASSYSRQNQPQHF
d_gene: NA
v_gene: TRBV6-6
abundance: NA
j_gene: TRBJ1-5

CDR3nt: TGTGCCATCAGAGGGGACACATCGAACACTGAAGCTTTCTTT
CDR3aa: CAIRGDTSNTEAFF
d_gene: NA
v_gene: TRBV10-3
abundance: NA
j_gene: TRBJ1-1

CDR3nt: TGCAGTGCAGGGAATCAGCCCCAGCATTTT
CDR3aa: CSAGNQPQHF
d_gene: NA
v_gene: TRBV20-1
abundance: NA
j_gene: TRBJ1-5

CDR3nt: TGTGCCAGCAGCTTGGGAGGCTGGGGGGCAATCTACGAGCAGTACTTC
CDR3aa: CASSLGGWGAIYEQYF
d_gene: NA
v_gene: TRBV5-4
abundance: NA
j_gene: TRBJ2-7

CDR3nt: TGTGCCAGCAGCACAGGGGCCTTCTATGGCTACACCTTC
CDR3aa: CASSTGAFYGYTF
d_gene: TRBD1
v_gene: TRBV6-5
abundance: few
j_gene: TRBJ1-2

CDR3nt: TGTGCCAGCAGTCCCAGCGGAACCTCCTACGAGCAGTACTTC
CDR3aa: CASSPSGTSYEQYF
d_gene: NA
v_gene: TRBV7-3
abundance: once
j_gene: TRBJ2-7

CDR3nt: TGTGCCAGCCGCGAGACAGTCTCCTATGGCTACACCTTC
CDR3aa: CASRETVSYGYTF
d_gene: NA
v_gene: TRBV2
abundance: NA
j_gene: TRBJ1-2

CDR3nt: TGTGCCAGCAGCGTGGGACAGGTGAACACTGAAGCTTTCTTT
CDR3aa: CASSVGQVNTEAFF
d_gene: TRBD1
v_gene: TRBV5-4
abundance: NA
j_gene: TRBJ1-1

CDR3nt: TGTGCCAGCACCCCCCATAATGGGACTAGCAGCCACGAGCAGTACTTC
CDR3aa: CASTPHNGTSSHEQYF
d_gene: TRBD2
v_gene: TRBV7-4
abundance: NA
j_gene: TRBJ2-7

CDR3nt: TGTGCCAGCAGGGAGGGACAGGGGCCTGGGGCCAACGTCCTGACTTTC
CDR3aa: CASREGQGPGANVLTF
d_gene: TRBD1
v_gene: TRBV6-6
abundance: NA
j_gene: TRBJ2-6

CDR3nt: TGTGCCATCAGTGAGATGGTCACCGGGGAGCTGTTTTTT
CDR3aa: CAISEMVTGELFF
d_gene: NA
v_gene: TRBV6-5
abundance: NA
j_gene: TRBJ2-2

CDR3nt: TGTGCCAGCACCCCTCCTCCGCCCCAAGAGACCCAGTACTTC
CDR3aa: CASTPPPPQETQYF
d_gene: NA
v_gene: TRBV7-6
abundance: NA
j_gene: TRBJ2-5

CDR3nt: TGTGCCAGCAGTTCGACGAATACCAACACTGAAGCTTTCTTT
CDR3aa: CASSSTNTNTEAFF
d_gene: NA
v_gene: TRBV6-6
abundance: NA
j_gene: TRBJ1-1

CDR3nt: TGTGCCAGCAGCTTAGCGTCCCAGGACGAGCAGTACTTC
CDR3aa: CASSLASQDEQYF
d_gene: NA
v_gene: TRBV7-2
abundance: NA
j_gene: TRBJ2-7

CDR3nt: TGTGCCTCAAAGGGACAGGGTCGTCAGCCCCAGCATTTT
CDR3aa: CASKGQGRQPQHF
d_gene: TRBD1
v_gene: TRBV6-5
abundance: NA
j_gene: TRBJ1-5

CDR3nt: TGTGCCAGCAGTGAAATGGGGACAGGTCTCTACGAGCAGTACTTC
CDR3aa: CASSEMGTGLYEQYF
d_gene: TRBD1
v_gene: TRBV6-1
abundance: once
j_gene: TRBJ2-7

CDR3nt: TGTGCCAGCAGCCTTACTAGCGGGGGGGCCACCGGGGAGCTGTTTTTT
CDR3aa: CASSLTSGGATGELFF
d_gene: TRBD2
v_gene: TRBV2
abundance: NA
j_gene: TRBJ2-2

CDR3nt: TGCGCCAGCAGCTTGGACGGGACAGGGGTTGTAGAGCAGTTCTTC
CDR3aa: CASSLDGTGVVEQFF
d_gene: TRBD1
v_gene: TRBV5-1
abundance: NA
j_gene: TRBJ2-1

CDR3nt: TGTGCCTGGAGTCGGGGAGACTATGGCTACACCTTC
CDR3aa: CAWSRGDYGYTF
d_gene: NA
v_gene: TRBV30
abundance: once
j_gene: TRBJ1-2

CDR3nt: TGTGCCAGCAGCTTAGGATTTGGGGAAAAACTGTTTTTT
CDR3aa: CASSLGFGEKLFF
d_gene: NA
v_gene: TRBV11-2
abundance: NA
j_gene: TRBJ1-4

CDR3nt: TGTGCCAGCAGCTTAGTGGGGGGGGAGCTGTTTTTT
CDR3aa: CASSLVGGELFF
d_gene: NA
v_gene: TRBV7-6
abundance: NA
j_gene: TRBJ2-2

CDR3nt: TGTGCCAGTAGTACGGACAGGGGAAACACCATATATTTT
CDR3aa: CASSTDRGNTIYF
d_gene: TRBD1
v_gene: TRBV19
abundance: NA
j_gene: TRBJ1-3

CDR3nt: TGTGCCAGCAGCCCGGCTCTCTACGAGCAGTACTTC
CDR3aa: CASSPALYEQYF
d_gene: NA
v_gene: TRBV6-5
abundance: NA
j_gene: TRBJ2-7

CDR3nt: TGCGCCAGCAGCACCAAGATGGCGGGGGGATCTGGAAACACCATATATTTT
CDR3aa: CASSTKMAGGSGNTIYF
d_gene: NA
v_gene: TRBV4-1
abundance: few
j_gene: TRBJ1-3

CDR3nt: TGTGCCAGTTCCAAGACAGGAGAAATATACGAGCAGTACTTC
CDR3aa: CASSKTGEIYEQYF
d_gene: NA
v_gene: TRBV6-5
abundance: NA
j_gene: TRBJ2-7

CDR3nt: TGCGCCAGCAGTATGAGTGACCGAGGCTACACCTTC
CDR3aa: CASSMSDRGYTF
d_gene: NA
v_gene: TRBV5-1
abundance: few
j_gene: TRBJ1-2

CDR3nt: TGCGCCAGCAGCCAAGCAGACAGGGCGGACACTGAAGCTTTCTTT
CDR3aa: CASSQADRADTEAFF
d_gene: TRBD1
v_gene: TRBV4-1
abundance: NA
j_gene: TRBJ1-1

CDR3nt: TGTGCCAGCAGCTTACCAGGGACAGATACGCAGTATTTT
CDR3aa: CASSLPGTDTQYF
d_gene: NA
v_gene: TRBV7-3
abundance: NA
j_gene: TRBJ2-3

CDR3nt: TGTGCCAGCAGCTTGGGACAGGGGGTAAATTCACCCCTCCACTTT
CDR3aa: CASSLGQGVNSPLHF
d_gene: TRBD1
v_gene: TRBV5-5
abundance: NA
j_gene: TRBJ1-6

CDR3nt: TGCGCCAGCACCAATAGTGCTAGCGGTTCCTACGAGCAGTACTTC
CDR3aa: CASTNSASGSYEQYF
d_gene: TRBD2
v_gene: TRBV5-1
abundance: NA
j_gene: TRBJ2-7

CDR3nt: TGCGCCAGCAGCCAAGTTCACAATTTGGTCTACGAGCAGTACTTC
CDR3aa: CASSQVHNLVYEQYF
d_gene: NA
v_gene: TRBV4-1
abundance: NA
j_gene: TRBJ2-7

CDR3nt: TGTGCCAGCAGTTACTCGAATTCAGGGCGTGGATCACCCCTCCACTTT
CDR3aa: CASSYSNSGRGSPLHF
d_gene: NA
v_gene: TRBV6-5
abundance: NA
j_gene: TRBJ1-6

CDR3nt: TGTGCCAGCAGTTTTAACTATGGCTACACCTTC
CDR3aa: CASSFNYGYTF
d_gene: NA
v_gene: TRBV5-6
abundance: NA
j_gene: TRBJ1-2

CDR3nt: TGTGCCAGTAGTGGAATGACAGTTACCTATGGCTACACCTTC
CDR3aa: CASSGMTVTYGYTF
d_gene: NA
v_gene: TRBV19
abundance: NA
j_gene: TRBJ1-2

CDR3nt: TGTGCCAGCAGTGGGAACAGGGAAGGGGCTGAAGCTTTCTTT
CDR3aa: CASSGNREGAEAFF
d_gene: NA
v_gene: TRBV2
abundance: NA
j_gene: TRBJ1-1

CDR3nt: TGCGCCAGCAGCGCTACAGGGACCACCTACGAGCAGTACTTC
CDR3aa: CASSATGTTYEQYF
d_gene: NA
v_gene: TRBV5-1
abundance: NA
j_gene: TRBJ2-7

CDR3nt: TGTGCCAGCAGCCCCTCGAGCTCCTATAATTCACCCCTCCACTTT
CDR3aa: CASSPSSSYNSPLHF
d_gene: NA
v_gene: TRBV9
abundance: NA
j_gene: TRBJ1-6